What follows is one T cell receptor (beta chain) and its context. Sequence at one end of the junction differs from germline and may be a read error. The researchers obtained blood RNA from unsorted whole blood and also extracted germline DNA. CDR3 length equals 14 residues. Starting material of 450 to 500 ng total RNA yielded TCR beta cDNA via a constant-region primer. Sequencing libraries for TCR beta derived from three nested multiplex PCR rounds that used slightly modified ARM-PCR. Both of the initial two PCR rounds ran for around 10 cycles and employed TRBV1-TRBV30 forward primers alongside a C-beta reverse primer. From the multiplex PCR reads, TCRdb called clonotypes with MiXCR, one entry per CDR3 protein. Seen here are 300,000 to 400,000 distinct CDR3 sequences, roughly two thirds observed once, and the top ten hold about 8.4%. The sample belongs to a study of tumor-infiltrating lymphocytes in primary liver carcinoma. Study overall: These were node-negative, non-metastatic T1-T3 tumors of roughly 4 to 10 cm.

This chain links TRBV12-3 or TRBV12-4 with TRBJ2-3; tentatively, D is TRBD2 (8 bases). The sample was peripheral blood. The clonotype comes from a man in his forties or fifties with primary liver carcinoma and hepatitis B virus infection. The CDR3 DNA is TGTGCCAGCAGTTTAACGGGAGGGACAGATATGCAGTATTTT. Translated, it gives CASSLTGGTDMQYF.